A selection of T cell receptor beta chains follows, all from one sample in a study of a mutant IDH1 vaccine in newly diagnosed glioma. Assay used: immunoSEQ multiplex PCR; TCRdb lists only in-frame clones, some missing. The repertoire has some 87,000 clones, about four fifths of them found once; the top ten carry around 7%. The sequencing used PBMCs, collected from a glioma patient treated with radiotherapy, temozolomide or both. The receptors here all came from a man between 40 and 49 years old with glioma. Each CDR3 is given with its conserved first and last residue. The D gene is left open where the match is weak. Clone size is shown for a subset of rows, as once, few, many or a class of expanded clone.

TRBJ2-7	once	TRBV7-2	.	CASSPSGTETYEQYF	TGTGCCAGCAGCCCCTCAGGGACCGAAACCTACGAGCAGTACTTC
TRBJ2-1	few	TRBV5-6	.	CASSLSYNEQFF	TGTGCCAGCAGCTTGTCGTACAATGAGCAGTTCTTC
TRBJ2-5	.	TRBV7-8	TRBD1	CASSFSGGQETQYF	TGTGCCAGCAGCTTTTCAGGGGGCCAAGAGACCCAGTACTTC
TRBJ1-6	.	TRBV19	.	CASSDSRSSYNSPLHF	TGTGCCAGTAGTGACAGTAGGAGCTCCTATAATTCACCCCTCCACTTT
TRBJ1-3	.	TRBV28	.	CASSSTFLSGNTIYF	TGTGCCAGCAGTTCGACATTCCTCTCTGGAAACACCATATATTTT
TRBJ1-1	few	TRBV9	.	CASSARQNTEAFF	TGTGCCAGCAGCGCCCGACAGAACACTGAAGCTTTCTTT
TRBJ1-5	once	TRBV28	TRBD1	CASSTGGINQPQHF	TGTGCCAGCAGTACAGGGGGCATCAATCAGCCCCAGCATTTT
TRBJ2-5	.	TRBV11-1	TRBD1	CASSANRGQRGETQYF	TGTGCCAGCAGCGCCAACAGGGGGCAAAGGGGAGAGACCCAGTACTTC
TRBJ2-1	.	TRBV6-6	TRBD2	CASSRKLAGAANEQFF	TGTGCCAGCAGCCGAAAACTAGCGGGGGCTGCGAATGAGCAGTTCTTC
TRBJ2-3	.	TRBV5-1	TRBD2	CASRTSGGRDTQYF	TGCGCCAGCCGGACTAGCGGGGGGCGGGATACGCAGTATTTT
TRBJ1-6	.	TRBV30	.	CAWRGLPGTPLHF	TGTGCCTGGAGAGGCCTCCCCGGGACACCCCTCCACTTT
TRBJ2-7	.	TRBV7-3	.	CASSLNRINEQYF	TGTGCCAGCAGCTTAAATCGCATAAACGAGCAGTACTTC
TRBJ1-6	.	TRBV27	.	CASSFSYNSPLHF	TGTGCCAGCAGTTTCTCCTATAATTCACCCCTCCACTTT
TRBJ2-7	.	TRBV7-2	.	CASSLYGTFSYEQYF	TGTGCCAGCAGCTTGTACGGGACATTCTCCTACGAGCAGTACTTC
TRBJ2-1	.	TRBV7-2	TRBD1	CASRDREYNEQFF	TGTGCCAGCCGGGACAGGGAGTACAATGAGCAGTTCTTC
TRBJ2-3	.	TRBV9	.	CASSKRAASTDTQYF	TGTGCCAGCAGCAAGAGGGCGGCTAGCACAGATACGCAGTATTTT
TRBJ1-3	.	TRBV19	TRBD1	CASSSQGRGSGNTIYF	TGTGCCAGTAGTTCACAGGGGAGAGGCTCTGGAAACACCATATATTTT
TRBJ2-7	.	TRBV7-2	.	CASSLGTAGPYF	TGTGCCAGCAGCTTAGGGACAGCGGGTCCGTACTTC
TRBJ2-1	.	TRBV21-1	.	CASSLRKRTHSYNEQFF	TGTGCCAGCAGCTTAAGGAAGCGGACTCACTCCTACAATGAGCAGTTCTTC
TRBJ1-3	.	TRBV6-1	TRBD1	CASSVFWTGVSGNTIYF	TGTGCCAGCAGTGTTTTTTGGACAGGGGTCTCTGGAAACACCATATATTTT
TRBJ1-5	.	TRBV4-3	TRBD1	CASSQDLSAGQGYSNQPQHF	TGCGCCAGCAGCCAAGATCTTTCTGCCGGACAGGGGTATAGCAATCAGCCCCAGCATTTT
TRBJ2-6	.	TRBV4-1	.	CASSLGGTTSSGANVLTF	TGCGCCAGCAGCCTCGGAGGGACAACCAGCTCTGGGGCCAACGTCCTGACTTTC
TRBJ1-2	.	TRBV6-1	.	CASSEVRGSYGYTF	TGTGCCAGCAGTGAAGTAAGGGGATCTTATGGCTACACCTTC